One and the same sample provided the 14 T cell receptor beta chains below, sequenced in a study of technical replicates of blood from four donors. Generated by immunoSEQ multiplex PCR, the TCRdb table keeps only in-frame clones and is missing some. The data hold around 100,000 clones, with 96% observed a single time. Input material: T cells isolated from PBMCs. The receptors stem from a human donor in good health.

This clone appeared once. The chain employs TRBV2 and TRBJ1-5; TRBD1 aligns across 7 bases. The CDR3 runs 13 residues. V dropped 7 bases and J dropped 6; count of bases not matched to a gene: 6. The V gene's germline CDR1 is SNHLY and CDR2 FYNNEI. CDR3 bases: TGTGCCAGCACACAGGGGTGGGTTCAGCCCCAGCATTTT. As protein: CASTQGWVQPQHF. Supplemented by reference TRBV2 and TRBJ1-5, the full variable domain reads EPEVTQTPSHQVTQMGQEVILRCVPISNHLYFYWYRQILGQKVEFLVSFYNNEISEKSEIFDDQFSVERPDGSNFTLKIRSTKLEDSAMYFCASTQGWVQPQHFGDGTRLSIL.

J is TRBJ2-3 and V is TRBV2; 7 nucleotides line up with TRBD1. The V segment lost 8 bases and the J segment 0 bases; nucleotides outside the gene matches: 8. Looked up from germline, CDR1 is SNHLY and CDR2 is FYNNEI. The CDR3 extends over 15 amino acids. The DNA of the CDR3 is TGTGCCAGCGTAGGGACAGATACTAGCACAGATACGCAGTATTTT. Encoded protein: CASVGTDTSTDTQYF.

The V gene is TRBV4-1, the J gene TRBJ2-1, with 13 nucleotides matching TRBD2. Germline V gene lookup returns CDR1 MGHRA and CDR2 YSYEKL. The CDR3 runs to 16 residues. V shed 0 bases and J 15 bases; nucleotides not matched to a gene: 11. DNA for the CDR3: TGCGCCAGCAGCCAAGATCGTCTCGGACTAGCGGGAGCGCCGTTCTTC. Translated, it gives CASSQDRLGLAGAPFF.

The rearrangement links TRBV7-3 to TRBJ2-1; the match to TRBD2 covers 9 bases. V was pared by 5 bases and J by 4 bases, with 6 bases of the junction left unmatched. This CDR3 comprises 15 residues. Germline V lookup: CDR1 SGHTA, CDR2 FQGTGA. Here the CDR3 reads CASSQERGVYNEQFF. CDR3 sequence (DNA): TGTGCCAGCAGCCAAGAGCGGGGGGTGTACAATGAGCAGTTCTTC.

The J gene is TRBJ2-3, the V gene TRBV11-2; 9 positions match TRBD2. This CDR3 comprises 17 residues. CDR1 is SGHAT and CDR2 is FQNNGV in the germline V gene. The junction had 10 bases not matched to a gene; V was cut back by 2 bases and J by 4 bases. The DNA for the CDR3 is TGTGCCAGCAGCTTATCCTCTAGCGGGGTCCCCCCAGATACGCAGTATTTT. Protein product: CASSLSSSGVPPDTQYF.

CDR3 loop: CASTTGQGDSPLHF. As DNA, the CDR3 is TGTGCCAGCACCACAGGACAGGGGGATTCACCCCTCCACTTT. The V and J genes are TRBV11-3 and TRBJ1-6, with 10 bases matching TRBD1. V shed 7 bases and J 8 bases; nucleotides not matched to a gene: 5. The CDR3 covers 14 residues. Germline V gene sequence: CDR1 SGHNT, CDR2 YENEEA. The full variable domain, rest sourced from reference TRBV11-3 and TRBJ1-6, is EAGVVQSPRYKIIEKKQPVAFWCNPISGHNTLYWYLQNLGQGPELLIRYENEEAVDDSQLPKDRFSAERLKGVDSTLKIQPAELGDSAVYLCASTTGQGDSPLHFGNGTRLTVT.

The chain uses TRBV6-1 and TRBJ2-7, with 10 bases aligning to TRBD1. Germline V lookup: CDR1 MNHNS, CDR2 SASEGT. The junction had 8 bases not matched to a gene; V was cut back by 7 bases and J by 5 bases. The CDR3 extends over 14 amino acids. Written as DNA, the CDR3 is TGTGCCAGCACCCACCGGGACAGGGGCGACGAGCAGTACTTC. Protein product: CASTHRDRGDEQYF.

J is TRBJ2-5 and V is TRBV29-1; 11 nucleotides line up with TRBD2. After removal of 8 bases from V and 7 bases from J, the junction contained 6 bases not matched to a gene. CDR1 and CDR2 from the germline V gene are SQVTM and ANQGSEA. The CDR3 length is 12 residues. Written as DNA, the CDR3 is TGCAGCTTTTCCGGGACTAGCGGGACCCAGTACTTC. Translation gives CSFSGTSGTQYF. Full variable domain (missing parts from reference TRBV29-1 and TRBJ2-5): SAVISQKPSRDICQRGTSLTIQCQVDSQVTMMFWYRQQPGQSLTLIATANQGSEATYESGFVIDKFPISRPNLTFSTLTVSNMSPEDSSIYLCSFSGTSGTQYFGPGTRLLVL.

The sample holds one count of this clone. The chain combines TRBV18 with TRBJ2-7; 10 bases map to TRBD1. V trimming: 3 bases; J trimming: 3 bases; junction bases outside the gene matches: 5. Germline V gives CDR1 KGHSH, CDR2 LQKENI. CDR3 length: 15 amino acids. CDR3: CASSPPGQGYYEQYF. Here the CDR3 DNA reads TGTGCCAGCTCACCTCCGGGACAGGGGTACTACGAGCAGTACTTC.

This sequence joins TRBV25-1 and TRBJ1-1; 9 bases map to TRBD1. Germline V CDR1 and CDR2: MGHDK, SYGVNS. The CDR3 is 15 residues long. Trimming cost V 8 bases and J 1 base; bases outside gene matches: 8. The CDR3 region has the DNA TGTGCCAGCTCATGGGGGACAGGGACGAACACTGAAGCTTTCTTT. This codes for CASSWGTGTNTEAFF.

V gene TRBV11-2 combines with J gene TRBJ2-3; D gene uncertain. Germline V gene data show CDR1 as SGHAT and CDR2 as FQNNGV. The CDR3 contains 12 residues. Trimming removed 8 bases at V and 2 bases at J, with 8 bases between. The CDR3 region is CASRLYTDTQYF. The CDR3 DNA is TGTGCCAGCCGGTTATACACAGATACGCAGTATTTT.

Here the CDR3 reads CASSSPGQNTEAFF. In nucleotides, the CDR3 is TGCGCCAGCAGCTCCCCAGGGCAGAACACTGAAGCTTTCTTT. The V and J genes are TRBV5-1 and TRBJ1-1; weak D call: TRBD1 (5 bases). The CDR3 is 14 residues long. Germline CDR1 is SGHRS and CDR2 is YFSETQ. Trimming stripped 3 bases from V and 1 base from J, with 10 bases between.

The chain employs TRBV2 and TRBJ1-5, with D possibly being TRBD1 (6 bases). Germline V lookup: CDR1 SNHLY, CDR2 FYNNEI. The V end lost 10 bases, the J end lost 6 bases, and 13 bases lay between the germline ends. The CDR3 runs 12 residues. CDR3 sequence reads: CAIRGEGQPQHF. The CDR3 DNA reads as TGTGCCATCAGGGGCGAGGGTCAGCCCCAGCATTTT.

The chain uses TRBV7-6 and TRBJ2-1, with TRBD2 matching over 10 bases. This CDR3 region has 13 residues. The V segment lost 8 bases and the J segment 8 bases; nucleotides outside the gene matches: 6. Looked up from germline, CDR1 is SGHVS and CDR2 is FNYEAQ. CDR3 in amino acids: CASSSGSRHEQFF. In DNA, the CDR3 is TGTGCCAGCTCTAGCGGGAGTCGGCATGAGCAGTTCTTC.